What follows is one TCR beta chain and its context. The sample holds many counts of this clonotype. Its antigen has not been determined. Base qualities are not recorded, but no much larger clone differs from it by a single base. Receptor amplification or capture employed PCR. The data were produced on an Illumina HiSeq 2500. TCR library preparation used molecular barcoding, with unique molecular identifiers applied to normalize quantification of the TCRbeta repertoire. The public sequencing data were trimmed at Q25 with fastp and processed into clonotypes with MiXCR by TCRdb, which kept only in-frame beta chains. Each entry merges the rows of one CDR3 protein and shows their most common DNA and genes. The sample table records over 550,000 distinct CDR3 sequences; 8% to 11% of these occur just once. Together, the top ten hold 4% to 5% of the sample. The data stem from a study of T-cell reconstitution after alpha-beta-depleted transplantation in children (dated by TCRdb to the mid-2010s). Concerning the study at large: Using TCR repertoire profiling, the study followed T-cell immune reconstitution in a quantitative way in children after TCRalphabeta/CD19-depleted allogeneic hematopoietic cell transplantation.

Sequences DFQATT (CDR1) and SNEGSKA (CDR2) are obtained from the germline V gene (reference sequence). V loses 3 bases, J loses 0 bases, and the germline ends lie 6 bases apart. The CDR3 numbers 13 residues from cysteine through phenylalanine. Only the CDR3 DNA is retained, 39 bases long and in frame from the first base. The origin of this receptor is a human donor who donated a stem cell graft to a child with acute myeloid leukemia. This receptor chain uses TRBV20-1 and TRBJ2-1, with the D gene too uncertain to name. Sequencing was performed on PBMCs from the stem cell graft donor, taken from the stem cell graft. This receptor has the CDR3 CSASGSSYNEQFF. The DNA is TGCAGTGCTAGCGGAAGCTCCTACAATGAGCAGTTCTTC.